This entry is about one T cell receptor beta chain. One Seattle source followed patients from active infection through their disease course. These data belong to a study of blood T cell repertoires in COVID-19. Study context: Acute and convalescent COVID-19 samples came from the United States, Italy and Spain.

Under the authors' procedure: Estimated nucleated cell counts came from reference gene primer amplification. Measured with immunoSEQ multiplex PCR; TCRdb has only the in-frame clones, and not every one. The D gene and trimming were derived from the DNA, and the V and J assignments and clone size from that table. Of 500,000 to 600,000 clones in the sample, roughly nine tenths are singletons; the top ten hold about 8.2%. The origin of this receptor is a woman between 45 and 60 years old with COVID-19, enrolled during active disease. The source material was peripheral blood.

CDR3 sequence (DNA): TGTGCCAGTAGTATAGTGGGCGCAAAGGAAAAACTGTTTTTT. Translated: CASSIVGAKEKLFF. This rearrangement joins TRBV19 to TRBJ1-4; D gene ambiguous. CDR3 size: 14 residues. Trimming cost V 1 base and J 8 bases, with 11 bases left between them. The V gene's germline CDR1 is LNHDA and CDR2 SQIVND (reference sequence).